A selection of T cell receptor beta chains follows, all from one sample in a study of read filtering for tumor transcriptome and immune sequencing. Via MiXCR, TCRdb re-called the reads, giving one row per CDR3 protein. The sample holds about 62,000 distinct CDR3 sequences, approximately 19% seen once. Sequences were obtained from a population of CD138-negative cells sorted from bone marrow. These receptors were taken from a donor aged 40 or older with multiple myeloma. Each CDR3 is given with its conserved first and last residue. The D gene is left open where the match is weak. The size entry is marked missing in some rows and otherwise reads once, few, many or a size class.

len: 12; j_gene: TRBJ2-5; v_gene: TRBV20-1; abundance: many; d_gene: -; CDR3nt: TGCAGTGCTAGGGAACCTGGGGGGACCCAGTACTTC; CDR3aa: CSAREPGGTQYF
len: 17; j_gene: TRBJ2-6; v_gene: TRBV21-1; abundance: many; d_gene: -; CDR3nt: TGTGCCAGCAGCAAAGAAGGGGCGGTCTCTGGGGCCAACGTCCTGACTTTC; CDR3aa: CASSKEGAVSGANVLTF
len: 17; j_gene: TRBJ1-5; v_gene: TRBV6-1; abundance: few; d_gene: TRBD1; CDR3nt: TGTGCCAGCGTGCCCTTGGGGACAGGGCGTAGCAATCAGCCCCAGCATTTT; CDR3aa: CASVPLGTGRSNQPQHF
len: 13; j_gene: TRBJ2-3; v_gene: TRBV20-1; abundance: many; d_gene: -; CDR3nt: TGCAGTGCTAGTCCCCCGGACACAGATACGCAGTATTTT; CDR3aa: CSASPPDTDTQYF
len: 15; j_gene: TRBJ1-1; v_gene: TRBV4-1; abundance: many; d_gene: TRBD1; CDR3nt: TGCGCCAGCAGCCGGACAGGGGGCGTGAGGACTGAAGCTTTCTTT; CDR3aa: CASSRTGGVRTEAFF
len: 15; j_gene: TRBJ2-1; v_gene: TRBV19; abundance: many; d_gene: TRBD2; CDR3nt: TGTGCCAGTAGCCTTAGCGGGAGGAACTACAATGAGCAGTTCTTC; CDR3aa: CASSLSGRNYNEQFF
len: 16; j_gene: TRBJ2-1; v_gene: TRBV28; abundance: -; d_gene: TRBD2; CDR3nt: TGTGCCAGCAGCTTAGAGGCTAGCGGGGGGGCTTCGGAGCAGTCCTTC; CDR3aa: CASSLEASGGASEQSF
len: 15; j_gene: TRBJ2-3; v_gene: TRBV5-1; abundance: many; d_gene: -; CDR3nt: TGCGCCAGCAGCAGCTCACTGGGGTCAACAGATACGCAGTATTTT; CDR3aa: CASSSSLGSTDTQYF
len: 14; j_gene: TRBJ1-2; v_gene: TRBV29-1; abundance: many; d_gene: TRBD1; CDR3nt: TGCAGCGTTGCCCCTCCGGGACAGGGGGGAAGCTACACCTTC; CDR3aa: CSVAPPGQGGSYTF
len: 13; j_gene: TRBJ2-1; v_gene: TRBV7-2; abundance: many; d_gene: -; CDR3nt: TGTGCCAGCAGCTTATCTAATTACAATGAGCAGTTCTTC; CDR3aa: CASSLSNYNEQFF
len: 15; j_gene: TRBJ2-2; v_gene: TRBV9; abundance: many; d_gene: -; CDR3nt: TGTGCCAGCACGGGGGACCGACATAACACCGGGGAGCTGTTTTTT; CDR3aa: CASTGDRHNTGELFF
len: 16; j_gene: TRBJ1-1; v_gene: TRBV11-3; abundance: many; d_gene: TRBD1; CDR3nt: TGTGCCAGCAGCCCCAAAGCGGACAGGGAAGGCACTGAAGCTTTCTTT; CDR3aa: CASSPKADREGTEAFF
len: 15; j_gene: TRBJ1-6; v_gene: TRBV14; abundance: many; d_gene: -; CDR3nt: TGTGCCAGCAGCCCGCTTCATGGGACCGTATCGGCCCTCCACTTT; CDR3aa: CASSPLHGTVSALHF
len: 14; j_gene: TRBJ2-5; v_gene: TRBV12-3/TRBV12-4; abundance: many; d_gene: -; CDR3nt: TGTGCCAGCAGTTTCAGGCAGGGAAAAGAGACCCAGTACTTC; CDR3aa: CASSFRQGKETQYF
len: 17; j_gene: TRBJ2-1; v_gene: TRBV21-1; abundance: many; d_gene: -; CDR3nt: TGTGCCAGCAGCAAAGGGCTTCTGGACCCCTCCTACAATGAGCAGTTCTTC; CDR3aa: CASSKGLLDPSYNEQFF
len: 13; j_gene: TRBJ1-2; v_gene: TRBV28; abundance: many; d_gene: -; CDR3nt: TGTGCCAGCAGTTCCGGGGGGCACTATGGCTACACCTTC; CDR3aa: CASSSGGHYGYTF
len: 16; j_gene: TRBJ2-7; v_gene: TRBV27; abundance: many; d_gene: TRBD1; CDR3nt: TGTGCCAGCAGTTTATGTCCGGGGGGACAGGGATGCGAGCAGTACTTC; CDR3aa: CASSLCPGGQGCEQYF
len: 17; j_gene: TRBJ2-5; v_gene: TRBV5-1; abundance: many; d_gene: -; CDR3nt: TGCGCCAGCGGCTCGACTGGCGGGGTTCTCGGTGGGGAGACCCAGTACTTC; CDR3aa: CASGSTGGVLGGETQYF
len: 15; j_gene: TRBJ2-3; v_gene: TRBV28; abundance: many; d_gene: -; CDR3nt: TGTGCCAGCAGTTCGGTAGTTACCGGCACAGATACGCAGTATTTT; CDR3aa: CASSSVVTGTDTQYF
len: 13; j_gene: TRBJ1-4; v_gene: TRBV9; abundance: many; d_gene: -; CDR3nt: TGTGCCAGCAGCCCAGACAGTGGAGAAAAACTGTTTTTT; CDR3aa: CASSPDSGEKLFF
len: 13; j_gene: TRBJ1-5; v_gene: TRBV20-1; abundance: many; d_gene: -; CDR3nt: TGCAGTGCCCTGGCCGGCGGGAATCAGCCCCAGCATTTT; CDR3aa: CSALAGGNQPQHF
len: 15; j_gene: TRBJ1-2; v_gene: TRBV20-1; abundance: -; d_gene: TRBD1; CDR3nt: TGCAGTGCTAGAGATGCGTGGACAGGGGGGTATGGCTACACCTTC; CDR3aa: CSARDAWTGGYGYTF
len: 16; j_gene: TRBJ2-3; v_gene: TRBV5-4; abundance: -; d_gene: TRBD2; CDR3nt: TGTGCCAGTAGAGCCCGACTAGCGGAGGGCACAGATACGCAGTATTTT; CDR3aa: CASRARLAEGTDTQYF
len: 17; j_gene: TRBJ2-5; v_gene: TRBV4-1; abundance: many; d_gene: TRBD2; CDR3nt: TGCGCCAGCAGCCAAGATCCCAGCGGGACTTTCCAAGAGACCCAGTACTTC; CDR3aa: CASSQDPSGTFQETQYF
len: 16; j_gene: TRBJ2-1; v_gene: TRBV10-3; abundance: -; d_gene: TRBD1; CDR3nt: TGTGCCATCAGTGAGACCGGGACAGGGATTGACAATGAGCAGCTCTTC; CDR3aa: CAISETGTGIDNEQLF
len: 12; j_gene: TRBJ2-7; v_gene: TRBV11-3; abundance: many; d_gene: TRBD1; CDR3nt: TGTGCCAGCAGCGTAAACAGGGGCGAGCAGTACTTC; CDR3aa: CASSVNRGEQYF
len: 15; j_gene: TRBJ2-1; v_gene: TRBV7-2; abundance: medium-sized; d_gene: TRBD2; CDR3nt: TGTGCCAGCAGCTGGGGACTAGTAATTTACAATGAGCAGTTCTTC; CDR3aa: CASSWGLVIYNEQFF
len: 13; j_gene: TRBJ2-1; v_gene: TRBV19; abundance: many; d_gene: -; CDR3nt: TGTGCCAGTAGTATAGAGTCTTCGGGGGTTAAGTTCTTC; CDR3aa: CASSIESSGVKFF
len: 13; j_gene: TRBJ2-7; v_gene: TRBV29-1; abundance: few; d_gene: TRBD1; CDR3nt: TGCAGCATCAGGACAGGGACGTCCTACGAGCAGTACTTC; CDR3aa: CSIRTGTSYEQYF
len: 18; j_gene: TRBJ2-3; v_gene: TRBV20-1; abundance: few; d_gene: TRBD2; CDR3nt: TGCAGTGCTAGAGATCGCCCCTGGACTAGCGGGAGCACAGATACGCAGTATTTT; CDR3aa: CSARDRPWTSGSTDTQYF
len: 15; j_gene: TRBJ1-1; v_gene: TRBV2; abundance: many; d_gene: -; CDR3nt: TGTGCCAGCAGTGACAGGGTCGGAAAGAACACTGAAGCTTTCTTT; CDR3aa: CASSDRVGKNTEAFF
len: 15; j_gene: TRBJ2-7; v_gene: TRBV6-2/TRBV6-3; abundance: few; d_gene: TRBD2; CDR3nt: TGTGCCAGCAGTTACCCGGGACTAGCGTTCTACGAGCAGTACTTC; CDR3aa: CASSYPGLAFYEQYF
len: 13; j_gene: TRBJ1-1; v_gene: TRBV29-1; abundance: many; d_gene: -; CDR3nt: TGCAGCGTTGCCCTGGCCGTGGACACTGAAGCTTTCTTT; CDR3aa: CSVALAVDTEAFF
len: 15; j_gene: TRBJ2-1; v_gene: TRBV20-1; abundance: many; d_gene: -; CDR3nt: TGCAGTGCCCCCGGGGCAGCGAAGTTAGTCAATGAGCAGTTCTTC; CDR3aa: CSAPGAAKLVNEQFF
len: 17; j_gene: TRBJ2-2; v_gene: TRBV7-7; abundance: many; d_gene: TRBD2; CDR3nt: TGTGCTAGCAGCTCCCGACTAGCGGGAGACGGCACCGGGGAGCTGTTTTTT; CDR3aa: CASSSRLAGDGTGELFF
len: 16; j_gene: TRBJ2-3; v_gene: TRBV30; abundance: many; d_gene: TRBD1; CDR3nt: TGTGCCTGGAGGGCAAAGAGGACAGGGGGACCCGATACGCAGTATTTT; CDR3aa: CAWRAKRTGGPDTQYF
len: 13; j_gene: TRBJ1-1; v_gene: TRBV5-1; abundance: many; d_gene: -; CDR3nt: TGCGCCAGCAGCTTGGAGTTGAACACTGAAGCTTTCTTT; CDR3aa: CASSLELNTEAFF
len: 15; j_gene: TRBJ1-1; v_gene: TRBV30; abundance: -; d_gene: TRBD1; CDR3nt: TGTGCCTGGAGTCCAAGGGACAGGGCGGCCACTGAAGCTTTCTTT; CDR3aa: CAWSPRDRAATEAFF
len: 14; j_gene: TRBJ2-1; v_gene: TRBV29-1; abundance: medium-sized; d_gene: TRBD2; CDR3nt: TGCAGCGTGTCACTAGCGGGAGGACCCAATGAGCAGTTCTTC; CDR3aa: CSVSLAGGPNEQFF
len: 15; j_gene: TRBJ2-3; v_gene: TRBV6-1; abundance: many; d_gene: TRBD2; CDR3nt: TGTGCCAGCAGTGAAGATAGCGGGGGGTCAGATACGCAGTATTTT; CDR3aa: CASSEDSGGSDTQYF
len: 14; j_gene: TRBJ2-1; v_gene: TRBV11-2; abundance: many; d_gene: -; CDR3nt: TGTGCCAGCAGCTCCGTGCGGGGATACAATGAGCAGTTCTTC; CDR3aa: CASSSVRGYNEQFF
len: 16; j_gene: TRBJ2-1; v_gene: TRBV28; abundance: many; d_gene: -; CDR3nt: TGTGCCAGCAGTCGGCCGTCTCTCCCAGAAGGCAATGAGCAGTTCTTC; CDR3aa: CASSRPSLPEGNEQFF
len: 14; j_gene: TRBJ1-2; v_gene: TRBV5-4; abundance: many; d_gene: TRBD1; CDR3nt: TGTGCCAGCAGCCCCAGACAGGGTTCCTATGGCTACACCTTC; CDR3aa: CASSPRQGSYGYTF
len: 15; j_gene: TRBJ2-5; v_gene: TRBV3-1; abundance: few; d_gene: TRBD1; CDR3nt: TGTGCCAGCAGCCAAGAGCACAGGGGTAAAGAGACCCAGTACTTC; CDR3aa: CASSQEHRGKETQYF
len: 16; j_gene: TRBJ2-3; v_gene: TRBV5-1; abundance: -; d_gene: -; CDR3nt: TGCGCCAGCACTTGGGGGCCCGGAGCACCTACAGATACGCAGTATTTT; CDR3aa: CASTWGPGAPTDTQYF
len: 17; j_gene: TRBJ2-1; v_gene: TRBV5-6; abundance: large; d_gene: TRBD2; CDR3nt: TGTGCCAGCAGCGATTATACCGGGACTAGCGGGAGTCATGAGCAGTTCTTC; CDR3aa: CASSDYTGTSGSHEQFF
len: 11; j_gene: TRBJ2-5; v_gene: TRBV5-6; abundance: many; d_gene: -; CDR3nt: TGTGCCAGCAGCTTTGGAGAGACCCAGTACTTC; CDR3aa: CASSFGETQYF
len: 12; j_gene: TRBJ2-3; v_gene: TRBV10-3; abundance: many; d_gene: -; CDR3nt: TGTGCCATCAGTGTAGGGGGAGATACGCAGTATTTT; CDR3aa: CAISVGGDTQYF
len: 14; j_gene: TRBJ1-5; v_gene: TRBV20-1; abundance: many; d_gene: TRBD1; CDR3nt: TGCAGTGCTACTGGGACAGCGAGCAATCAGCCCCAGCATTTT; CDR3aa: CSATGTASNQPQHF
len: 16; j_gene: TRBJ2-1; v_gene: TRBV5-4; abundance: -; d_gene: -; CDR3nt: TGTGCCAGCAGCTTCGACTCAACCCCTGTCTACAATGAGCAGTTCTTC; CDR3aa: CASSFDSTPVYNEQFF
len: 15; j_gene: TRBJ2-5; v_gene: TRBV20-1; abundance: many; d_gene: TRBD2; CDR3nt: TGCAGTGCTAGTCCGCTTAGCGGGAAGCAAGAGACCCAGTACTTC; CDR3aa: CSASPLSGKQETQYF
len: 14; j_gene: TRBJ2-1; v_gene: TRBV7-3; abundance: many; d_gene: -; CDR3nt: TGTGCCAGCAGCTTAAGCGCGGGGTACAATGAGCAGTTCTTC; CDR3aa: CASSLSAGYNEQFF